Following are 2 T cell receptor beta chains from one sample sequenced in a study of cytomegalovirus exposure and HLA in healthy donors. PCR was performed using 60 Vbeta and 13 Jbeta primers. Sequencing was performed with immunoSEQ multiplex PCR; in TCRdb, only in-frame clones are kept and a portion is missing. This sample carries some 250,000 clones, roughly 87% of them seen once, and the ten largest clones take over 5%. The sample taken for sequencing was PBMCs. The receptors shown here come from a woman in her forties in good health and CMV-seropositive.

The chain combines TRBV6-1 with TRBJ2-3; TRBD2 matches at 12 bases. This CDR3 is built from 17 residues. CDR1 is MNHNS, CDR2 SASEGT, per germline. The ends lost 3 bases at V and 6 bases at J; junction bases unmatched: 10. This CDR3 reads CASSDRGLAGNLDTQYF. CDR3 nucleotides: TGTGCCAGCAGTGACCGAGGACTAGCGGGGAATCTGGATACGCAGTATTTT.

The rearrangement links TRBV29-1 to TRBJ2-1, with D perhaps TRBD1 (6 bases). The V and J ends lost 7 bases and 0 bases respectively, with 13 bases between them. This CDR3 has 14 residues. Germline V gene lookup returns CDR1 SQVTM and CDR2 ANQGSEA. As DNA, the CDR3 is TGCAGCGCCGTACAGGGAAGCTCCTACAATGAGCAGTTCTTC. Protein sequence: CSAVQGSSYNEQFF.